Listed here are 24 T cell receptor beta chains from one sample, sequenced in a study of technical replicates of blood from several donors. Generated by immunoSEQ multiplex PCR, the TCRdb table keeps only in-frame clones and is missing some. The sample has under 95,000 clones; about nine tenths are singletons. Sequencing was performed on T cells isolated from PBMCs. The source of these receptors is a human donor in good health. Some clones in this sample may be carry-over from other donors' samples.

The chain employs TRBV4-2 and TRBJ2-7; D perhaps matches TRBD2 (6 bases). Trimming cost V 7 bases and J 3 bases, with 22 bases left between them. Germline CDR1 LGHNA, CDR2 YNFKEQ. The CDR3 spans 16 residues. CDR3 sequence: CASMKGTGGAVYEQYF. The CDR3 nucleotides are TGTGCCAGCATGAAGGGGACTGGAGGGGCCGTCTACGAGCAGTACTTC.

V is TRBV6-4 and J is TRBJ1-1, with a weak D call TRBD1 (6 bases). The CDR3 runs 13 residues. The ends were cut back, 2 bases at V and 11 bases at J, with 15 bases in the middle. Per germline, CDR1 MRHNA and CDR2 SNTAGT. The CDR3 DNA sequence: TGTGCCAGCAGTGACAACCCGGACAGTGTGGCTTTCTTT. It translates to CASSDNPDSVAFF.

The chain couples TRBV11-1 to TRBJ1-1; TRBD1 is a possible D gene (5 bases). Germline V CDR1 and CDR2: SGHAT, FQDESV (reference sequence). The CDR3 covers 12 residues. The germline V and J ends were trimmed by 5 bases and 8 bases, with 12 bases remaining between them. Written as DNA, the CDR3 is TGTGCCAGCAGCGGGGGGACCCTGGAAGCTTTCTTT. It codes for CASSGGTLEAFF.

The CDR3 DNA is TGCGCCAGCAGCCATGGACTAGCGACCAGCTCCTACGAGCAGTACTTC. As protein: CASSHGLATSSYEQYF. V is TRBV5-1 and J is TRBJ2-7; 9 nucleotides agree with TRBD2. This CDR3 spans 16 amino acids. Looked up from germline, CDR1 is SGHRS and CDR2 is YFSETQ. V trimming: 4 bases; J trimming: 0 bases; junction bases outside the gene matches: 8.

The chain combines TRBV18 with TRBJ2-2, with D hard to call. Germline V gene lookup returns CDR1 KGHSH and CDR2 LQKENI. This CDR3 comprises 16 residues. V was shortened by 5 bases and J by 0 bases, with 13 bases between the two germline ends. The chain's CDR3 is CASSITTQPNTGELFF. Here the CDR3 DNA reads TGTGCCAGCTCAATCACGACACAGCCGAACACCGGGGAGCTGTTTTTT. The full variable domain, its missing parts supplied by reference TRBV18 and TRBJ2-2, is NAGVMQNPRHLVRRRGQEARLRCSPMKGHSHVYWYRQLPEEGLKFMVYLQKENIIDESGMPKERFSAEFPKEGPSILRIQQVVRGDSAAYFCASSITTQPNTGELFFGEGSRLTVL.

The rearrangement links TRBV2 to TRBJ1-1; 10 bases map to TRBD1. The CDR3 sequence is 16 residues long. Germline V gene data show CDR1 as SNHLY and CDR2 as FYNNEI. Trimming took 10 bases from V and 4 from J; bases not matched to a gene: 15. The CDR3 nucleotides read TGTGCCACCAATAAGGGACAGGGGACCTATAGCACTGAAGCTTTCTTT. Amino acids: CATNKGQGTYSTEAFF.

The V gene is TRBV7-2, the J gene TRBJ1-6; 8 nucleotides match TRBD1. J was trimmed by 4 bases and V by 3 bases; bases with no gene match: 8. Germline V gene data show CDR1 as SGHTA and CDR2 as FQGNSA. The CDR3 extends over 17 amino acids. The CDR3 DNA is TGTGCCAGCAGCTTGGGACAGGACAATATTTATAATTCACCCCTCCACTTT. Translated, it gives CASSLGQDNIYNSPLHF.

The chain links TRBV18 to TRBJ2-3; TRBD1 aligns across 8 bases. The CDR3 consists of 16 residues. Germline V CDR1 and CDR2: KGHSH, LQKENI. V shed 0 bases and J 0 bases; nucleotides not matched to a gene: 2. The CDR3 sequence: CASSPPDRASTDTQYF. The DNA of the CDR3 is TGTGCCAGCTCACCACCGGACAGGGCTAGCACAGATACGCAGTATTTT.

The V call is TRBV5-1, the J call TRBJ1-2, with 7 bases that match TRBD1. CDR1 and CDR2 (germline): SGHRS, YFSETQ. CDR3 size: 14 residues. The ends lost 4 bases at V and 4 bases at J; junction bases unmatched: 7. In DNA form, the CDR3 reads TGCGCCAGCAGCCCCCTGACAGGGTCCTATGGCTACACCTTC. This translates into CASSPLTGSYGYTF.

The V and J genes are TRBV14 and TRBJ1-6; D gene ambiguous. The CDR3 length is 16 residues. Germline V CDR1 and CDR2: SGHDN, FVKESK. The V and J ends lost 4 bases and 8 bases respectively, with 18 bases between them. The CDR3 protein is CASSLLDITLDSPLHF. CDR3 bases: TGTGCCAGCAGCCTGCTAGATATAACGCTCGATTCACCCCTCCACTTT.

The V call is TRBV19, the J call TRBJ1-2; unclear D gene. Germline CDR1 and CDR2: LNHDA and SQIVND (reference sequence). This CDR3 is 11 amino acids long. CDR3 nucleotide sequence: TGTGCTTGTTCGTTTAACTATGGCTACACCTTC. It is translated as CACSFNYGYTF. Based on the CDR3 plus reference TRBV19 and TRBJ1-2, the full variable domain is DGGITQSPKYLFRKEGQNVTLSCEQNLNHDAMYWYRQDPGQGLRLIYYSQIVNDFQKGDIAEGYSVSREKKESFPLTVTSAQKNPTAFYLCACSFNYGYTFGSGTRLTVV.

This chain joins TRBV5-1 and TRBJ2-5; no definite D call. This CDR3 spans 15 amino acids. The V and J ends lost 4 bases and 4 bases respectively, with 17 bases between them. CDR1 is SGHRS, CDR2 YFSETQ, per germline. CDR3: CASSPLSELGETQYF. The CDR3 nucleotides read TGCGCCAGCAGCCCACTATCTGAGTTGGGAGAGACCCAGTACTTC.

The chain carries TRBV11-1 and TRBJ2-7, with D possibly being TRBD1 (6 bases). CDR3 length equals 16 residues. Germline CDR1 and CDR2: SGHAT and FQDESV (reference sequence). V lost 4 bases and J lost 4, with 20 bases in between. The CDR3, as DNA: TGTGCCAGCAGCTCCAACCCCGGACAGTTACAATACGAGCAGTACTTC. This encodes CASSSNPGQLQYEQYF.

This clone was observed a handful of times. The V call is TRBV7-9, the J call TRBJ1-1; D remains unclear. Trimming left V 5 bases short and J 4 bases short, with 14 bases between. The CDR3 extends over 14 amino acids. Germline V lookup: CDR1 SEHNR, CDR2 FQNEAQ (reference sequence). DNA for the CDR3: TGTGCCAGCAGCCCTAGCAATGGTTTCACTGAAGCTTTCTTT. It specifies CASSPSNGFTEAFF. Variable domain in full (rest from reference TRBV7-9 and TRBJ1-1): DTGVSQNPRHKITKRGQNVTFRCDPISEHNRLYWYRQTLGQGPEFLTYFQNEAQLEKSRLLSDRFSAERPKGSFSTLEIQRTEQGDSAMYLCASSPSNGFTEAFFGQGTRLTVV.

The chain combines TRBV5-5 with TRBJ1-2; possibly TRBD1 for D (6 bases). CDR3 length: 16 amino acids. The V and J ends lost 3 bases and 0 bases respectively, with 15 bases between them. Germline CDR1 reads SGHKS; CDR2 reads YYEKEE (reference sequence). The CDR3 spells CASSWGLSSANYGYTF. DNA of the CDR3: TGTGCCAGCAGCTGGGGGCTTTCCTCAGCTAACTATGGCTACACCTTC.

The chain's CDR3 is CSVGQESYEQYF. In DNA, the CDR3 is TGCAGCGTAGGACAGGAGAGCTACGAGCAGTACTTC. The rearrangement links TRBV29-1 to TRBJ2-7; 7 bases are shared with TRBD1. Germline values: CDR1 SQVTM, CDR2 ANQGSEA. The V and J ends lost 6 bases and 3 bases, in that order; junction bases with no gene match: 5. CDR3 size: 12 residues.

The chain employs TRBV6-5 and TRBJ1-1, with 7 bases that match TRBD1. V lost 4 bases, J lost 4 bases, and 3 bases stayed unmatched. Germline V gene sequence: CDR1 MNHEY, CDR2 SVGAGI. The CDR3 covers 13 residues. CDR3 coding DNA: TGTGCCAGCAGTTCAGCAGGGGGCACTGAAGCTTTCTTT. Translation gives CASSSAGGTEAFF.

The chain employs TRBV29-1 and TRBJ1-3, with 9 bases that match TRBD1. The CDR3 length is 16 residues. CDR1 and CDR2 from the germline V gene are SQVTM and ANQGSEA. V shed 4 bases and J 5 bases; nucleotides not matched to a gene: 12. This CDR3 reads CSVARTGQGIRNTIYF. CDR3 sequence (DNA): TGCAGCGTTGCGAGAACGGGACAGGGTATTAGAAACACCATATATTTT.

The V and J genes are TRBV15 and TRBJ1-1; tentative D call: TRBD1 (6 bases). In germline, CDR1 is LNHNV, CDR2 YYDKDF (reference sequence). Trimming took off 1 base at V and 4 bases at J, with 10 bases between the two ends. CDR3 size: 14 residues. This CDR3 reads CATSRGGGGTEAFF. As DNA, the CDR3 is TGTGCCACCAGCAGAGGGGGGGGCGGCACTGAAGCTTTCTTT. The full variable domain, its missing parts supplied by reference TRBV15 and TRBJ1-1, is DAMVIQNPRYQVTQFGKPVTLSCSQTLNHNVMYWYQQKSSQAPKLLFHYYDKDFNNEADTPDNFQSRRPNTSFCFLDIRSPGLGDTAMYLCATSRGGGGTEAFFGQGTRLTVV.

This clone appeared a single time. This specimen includes other DNA sequences encoding the same CDR3. The chain carries TRBV4-1 and TRBJ2-1, with a tentative D call TRBD2 (5 bases). Trimming cost V 4 bases and J 15 bases, with 16 bases left between them. The germline V gene encodes CDR1 MGHRA and CDR2 YSYEKL. CDR3 length equals 12 residues. DNA for the CDR3: TGCGCCAGCAGCCTAGAAGGCGGGTTATTGTTCTTC. Protein sequence: CASSLEGGLLFF.

This clone was picked up one time. The chain links TRBV4-1 to TRBJ1-5, with 7 positions matching TRBD1. With V trimmed by 0 bases and J by 5 bases, 4 bases remained unmatched. Germline V lookup: CDR1 MGHRA, CDR2 YSYEKL. The CDR3 has 15 amino acids. The CDR3 DNA sequence: TGCGCCAGCAGCCAAGAGGACAGGCTCGATCAGCCCCAGCATTTT. As protein: CASSQEDRLDQPQHF.

The gene calls are TRBV27 and TRBJ2-1, with D perhaps TRBD1 (6 bases). From germline, CDR1 is MNHEY and CDR2 SMNVEV (reference sequence). V was trimmed by 4 bases and J by 0 bases, leaving 7 bases between them. This CDR3 is built from 14 residues. The CDR3 sequence: CASSSDSSYNEQFF. The CDR3 DNA is TGTGCCAGCAGTTCGGACAGCTCCTACAATGAGCAGTTCTTC.

This clone has only one observation. The chain carries TRBV21-1 and TRBJ1-1; no DNA check was done on the table's D call, TRBD1. TRBV21-1 is termed a pseudogene. The CDR3 is made up of 18 amino acids. The CDR3 region has the DNA TGTGCCAGCAGCAAAGTGAGAAATGGGGACATGATGAACACTGAAGCTTTCTTT. This gives the protein CASSKVRNGDMMNTEAFF.

The chain links TRBV6-6 to TRBJ1-2, with 7 nucleotides matching TRBD1. Trimming took 3 bases from V and 3 from J; bases not matched to a gene: 10. The CDR3 covers 16 residues. The germline gives CDR1 MNHNY, CDR2 SVGAGI (reference sequence). CDR3 nucleotide sequence: TGTGCCAGCAGTTATAATACAGGGGAACGACACTATGGCTACACCTTC. As protein: CASSYNTGERHYGYTF.